The 21 T cell receptor beta chains reported below all come from one sample, sequenced in a study of blood T cell repertoires in COVID-19 (dated by TCRdb to about 2020). The method was the immunoSEQ multiplex PCR assay. TCRdb took over this immuneACCESS table, retaining in-frame rearrangements with V and J assigned. Such tables are incomplete; in checked studies, under half of the missing clones stem from an unresolved V gene, and the remainder is unexplained. The sample table contains 150,000 to 200,000 clones; only one count was recorded for 76% of them. Around 17% of the sample goes to the ten largest clones. Source material: PBMCs or T cells enriched from blood (not recorded which). The source of these receptors is a woman in her forties or fifties with acute COVID-19.

This chain joins TRBV5-4 and TRBJ1-3; 7 bases map to TRBD1. This CDR3 has 13 amino acids. Trimming at V came to 4 bases and at J to 5 bases, leaving 3 bases not matched to a gene. Germline CDR1 and CDR2: SGHNT and YYREEE (reference sequence). The CDR3 DNA follows: TGTGCCAGCAGCGGGGACAGAAGAAACACCATATATTTT. It codes for CASSGDRRNTIYF.

V gene TRBV7-9 combines with J gene TRBJ1-2; TRBD1 agrees at 7 bases. CDR1 is SEHNR, CDR2 FQNEAQ, per germline (reference sequence). Trimming at V came to 3 bases and at J to 6 bases, leaving 10 bases not matched to a gene. This CDR3 is built from 15 residues. The CDR3 DNA sequence: TGTGCCAGCAGCTTTTCCCCTACAGGGGCCAATGGCTACACCTTC. Translated: CASSFSPTGANGYTF. Variable domain in full (rest from reference TRBV7-9 and TRBJ1-2): DTGVSQNPRHKITKRGQNVTFRCDPISEHNRLYWYRQTLGQGPEFLTYFQNEAQLEKSRLLSDRFSAERPKGSFSTLEIQRTEQGDSAMYLCASSFSPTGANGYTFGSGTRLTVV.

This rearrangement joins TRBV2 to TRBJ2-6, with D unresolved. This CDR3 has 14 amino acids. The germline V gene has CDR1 SNHLY and CDR2 FYNNEI. The V and J ends lost 6 bases and 2 bases respectively, with 8 bases between them. CDR3 region: CASSRRPGANVLTF. As DNA, the CDR3 is TGTGCCAGCAGCCGGAGACCTGGGGCCAACGTCCTGACTTTC.

The chain combines TRBV4-2 with TRBJ1-1, with 10 nucleotides matching TRBD1. The CDR3 has 17 residues. V was clipped by 1 base and J by 5 bases; unmatched bases: 10. Germline assignment: CDR1 LGHNA and CDR2 YNFKEQ. The CDR3 protein is CASSQVVGQGRGTEAFF. CDR3 nucleotide sequence: TGTGCCAGCAGCCAAGTCGTGGGACAGGGGCGAGGGACTGAAGCTTTCTTT.

This clone appeared many times. The V call is TRBV5-4, the J call TRBJ2-1; 10 bases agree with TRBD2. Trimming removed 1 base from V and 1 base from J; junction bases left unmatched: 8. This CDR3 spans 18 amino acids. Germline-derived CDR1 and CDR2 are SGHNT and YYREEE (reference sequence). This CDR3 is CASSLPAGGPGSYNEQFF. CDR3 bases: TGTGCCAGCAGCTTGCCAGCGGGGGGGCCGGGTTCCTACAATGAGCAGTTCTTC. The variable domain in full, with the rest retrieved from reference TRBV5-4 and TRBJ2-1, is ETGVTQSPTHLIKTRGQQVTLRCSSQSGHNTVSWYQQALGQGPQFIFQYYREEENGRGNFPPRFSGLQFPNYSSELNVNALELDDSALYLCASSLPAGGPGSYNEQFFGPGTRLTVL.

The rearrangement links TRBV28 to TRBJ1-1; D may be TRBD1 (6 bases). CDR3 size: 16 residues. Germline CDR1 is MDHEN and CDR2 is SYDVKM. V dropped 6 bases and J dropped 4 bases, with 21 bases sitting between them. CDR3 region: CASSSTAYRERTEAFF. The CDR3 coding sequence is TGTGCCAGCAGCTCTACAGCCTACAGGGAGCGCACTGAAGCTTTCTTT.

The sample holds one count of this clone. The V and J genes are TRBV18 and TRBJ1-1; D unclear. Trimming shortened V by 0 bases and J by 0 bases, and 5 bases separated the two germline ends. The CDR3 sequence is 14 residues long. Germline V gene data show CDR1 as KGHSH and CDR2 as LQKENI. Written as DNA, the CDR3 is TGTGCCAGCTCACCACCTTCCATGAACACTGAAGCTTTCTTT. Translating it yields CASSPPSMNTEAFF.

This clone came up a few times. V is TRBV4-2 and J is TRBJ1-6; D perhaps matches TRBD1 (6 bases). V gave up 4 bases and J gave up 10 bases, with 17 bases separating them. The CDR3 covers 15 residues. Germline CDR1 and CDR2: LGHNA and YNFKEQ. The CDR3 coding sequence is TGTGCCAGCAGCCCCAGGACAGATCCCAGGTCACCCCTCCACTTT. Translating it yields CASSPRTDPRSPLHF.

A note on this clone: Distinct nucleotide sequences in the sample also encode this CDR3. The V call is TRBV28, the J call TRBJ1-2; the D is unclear. This CDR3 region has 13 residues. Germline values: CDR1 MDHEN, CDR2 SYDVKM. V was clipped by 1 base and J by 0 bases, with 3 bases between them. Here the CDR3 DNA reads TGTGCCAGCAGTTTATCGGCTAACTATGGCTACACCTTC. This codes for CASSLSANYGYTF.

V is TRBV28 and J is TRBJ1-4, with 8 bases lining up with TRBD1. The V segment lost 10 bases and the J segment 7 bases; nucleotides outside the gene matches: 14. This CDR3 is built from 15 residues. Germline loops: CDR1 MDHEN, CDR2 SYDVKM. In DNA form, the CDR3 reads TGTGCCACAATACTGACAGGGGCGGGAAGTGAAAAACTGTTTTTT. This codes for CATILTGAGSEKLFF.

The chain is built from TRBV7-9 and TRBJ1-2; 7 bases map to TRBD1. The V and J ends lost 5 bases and 8 bases, in that order; junction bases with no gene match: 17. CDR1 is SEHNR, CDR2 FQNEAQ, per germline (reference sequence). The CDR3 runs 16 residues. The CDR3 DNA is TGTGCCAGCAGCCCCCCGGGACAGAGTCCTGGAGGCGGCTACACCTTC. Translating gives CASSPPGQSPGGGYTF.

V and J are TRBV7-9 and TRBJ1-2, with 9 positions matching TRBD1. J gave up 1 base and V 6 bases, and 3 bases lay outside the gene matches. The CDR3 has 14 amino acids. CDR1 SEHNR and CDR2 FQNEAQ come from the germline V gene (reference sequence). CDR3 protein: CASRRTGVNYGYTF. The CDR3 DNA follows: TGTGCCAGCAGGCGGACAGGGGTTAACTATGGCTACACCTTC.

This rearrangement joins TRBV4-1 to TRBJ1-3; 10 bases are shared with TRBD1. This CDR3 is built from 15 residues. The germline CDR1 and CDR2 sequences are MGHRA and YSYEKL. The trim removed 6 bases at V and 3 bases at J, leaving 5 bases unmatched. As DNA, the CDR3 is TGCGCCAGCAGGGACAGGGGGTACTTTGGAAACACCATATATTTT. Encoded protein: CASRDRGYFGNTIYF.

V gene TRBV24-1 combines with J gene TRBJ1-5, with 9 bases lining up with TRBD1. This CDR3 comprises 17 residues. V shed 3 bases and J 2 bases; nucleotides not matched to a gene: 7. The germline gives CDR1 KGHDR, CDR2 SFDVKD. The CDR3: CATSDTGGQGGNQPQHF. DNA for the CDR3: TGTGCCACCAGTGATACTGGGGGACAGGGCGGCAATCAGCCCCAGCATTTT.

The V call is TRBV29-1, the J call TRBJ1-3; tentative D call: TRBD1 (5 bases). V dropped 1 base and J dropped 1 base, with 8 bases sitting between them. Germline values: CDR1 SQVTM, CDR2 ANQGSEA. This CDR3 has 14 residues. The CDR3 region is CSVEGGESGNTIYF. Here the CDR3 DNA reads TGCAGCGTTGAAGGGGGCGAGTCTGGAAACACCATATATTTT.

This clone was found a few times. V gene TRBV5-6 combines with J gene TRBJ1-2; D perhaps matches TRBD1 (6 bases). Looked up from germline, CDR1 is SGHDT and CDR2 is YYEEEE. V was trimmed by 0 bases and J by 1 base, leaving 19 bases between them. The CDR3 runs 18 residues. DNA of the CDR3: TGTGCCAGCAGCTTGGTTAGGGCAGGGGAGTCCATTAACTATGGCTACACCTTC. It is translated as CASSLVRAGESINYGYTF.

The chain combines TRBV7-2 with TRBJ2-5; TRBD2 matches 16 bases. The CDR3 extends over 16 amino acids. Germline V gene lookup returns CDR1 SGHTA and CDR2 FQGNSA. With 5 bases clipped from V and 2 bases from J, the junction kept 2 bases outside the gene matches. In DNA, the CDR3 is TGTGCCAGCAGCCAGGGACTAGCGGGGGGGCAAGAGACCCAGTACTTC. As protein: CASSQGLAGGQETQYF.

The rearrangement uses TRBV21-1 and TRBJ2-6; the D call of TRBD2 is as the table states it, not checked on the DNA. TRBV21-1 is noted as a pseudogene. The CDR3 covers 24 residues. The CDR3 region has the DNA TGTGCCAGCAGCTCAAAGGAGGACGGGACAGGGACTAGCGAGGGGACCTCTGGGGCCAACGTCCTGACTTTC. Translated: CASSSKEDGTGTSEGTSGANVLTF.

This clone was picked up a small number of times. The chain recombines TRBV6-1 with TRBJ2-3; a possible D gene is TRBD2 (7 bases). Per germline, CDR1 MNHNS and CDR2 SASEGT. Trimming shortened V by 2 bases and J by 2 bases, and 14 bases separated the two germline ends. This CDR3 has 16 amino acids. CDR3 in DNA: TGTGCCAGCAGTGAATATGGGGGGGCCTACACAGATACGCAGTATTTT. Translated: CASSEYGGAYTDTQYF.

The chain joins TRBV13 to TRBJ1-2, with TRBD1 as a possible D gene (6 bases). Per the germline V gene, CDR1 is PRHDT and CDR2 is FYEKMQ (reference sequence). CDR3 length: 13 amino acids. The V end lost 2 bases, the J end lost 6 bases, and 10 bases lay between the germline ends. CDR3 protein: CASSLSQGNGYTF. The CDR3, as DNA: TGTGCCAGCAGCTTATCCCAGGGGAATGGCTACACCTTC.

This rearrangement joins TRBV7-8 to TRBJ1-6; a possible D gene is TRBD1 (5 bases). Looked up from germline, CDR1 is SGHVS and CDR2 is FQNEAQ. The CDR3 has 16 residues. With 5 bases removed from V and 5 bases from J, the gap between germline ends came to 16 bases. CDR3 sequence reads: CASSLRQGTHNSPLHF. DNA of the CDR3: TGTGCCAGCAGCCTGAGGCAGGGCACACATAATTCACCCCTCCACTTT. The full variable domain, in which reference TRBV7-8 and TRBJ1-6 provide the parts outside the CDR3, is GAGVSQSPRYKVAKRGQDVALRCDPISGHVSLFWYQQALGQGPEFLTYFQNEAQLDKSGLPSDRFFAERPEGSVSTLKIQRTQQEDSAVYLCASSLRQGTHNSPLHFGNGTRLTVT.